Listed here are 30 T cell receptor beta chains from one sample, sequenced in a study of molecular identifiers for immune sequencing clone quantification. TCRdb called the PCR reads again in MiXCR, with one record for every CDR3 protein. The sample contains over 550,000 distinct CDR3 sequences, about 25% of which appear only once. The sequenced sample consisted of naive CD8+ T cells from blood, with Jurkat cell RNA spiked in. Subset in this sample: FACS-sorted CD8+CD4-CCR7+CD45RA+ naive T cells. These receptor sequences come from a human donor in good health. Some libraries in this study had Jurkat cell RNA spiked in.

In its sample, this clonotype was seen once. This may come from a read error, since a much larger clone is one base off. The V call is TRBV3-1, the J call TRBJ2-7; weak D call: TRBD2 (5 bases). V lost 1 base and J lost 9, with 22 bases in between. CDR1 is LGHDT, CDR2 YNNKEL, per germline (reference sequence). This CDR3 comprises 16 residues. The CDR3: CASSQGLLVDGSWQYF. CDR3 DNA: TGTGCCAGCAGCCAAGGTCTCCTGGTGGATGGGAGTTGGCAGTACTTC.

For this clonotype: A much larger clone differs by one base, so this may be a read error. The V gene is TRBV13, the J gene TRBJ1-4, with 12 bases aligning to TRBD1. The CDR3 has 17 amino acids. Germline V gene lookup returns CDR1 PRHDT and CDR2 FYEKMQ (reference sequence). The CDR3 protein is CASSLGQGAATNEKLVF. The CDR3 DNA reads TGTGCCAGCAGCTTGGGACAGGGGGCGGCAACTAATGAAAAACTGGTTTTT.

This chain uses TRBV19 with TRBJ2-7; possibly TRBD1 for D (6 bases). CDR1 is LNHDA and CDR2 is SQIVND in the germline V gene (reference sequence). This CDR3 comprises 12 residues. Trimming cost V 5 bases and J 6 bases, with 11 bases left between them. The CDR3 nucleotides are TGTGCCAGTAGTGGGGGCCCGTCCGAGCAGTACTTC. This codes for CASSGGPSEQYF.

This clonotype was seen at least ten times. The chain uses TRBV12-3 or TRBV12-4 and TRBJ2-5, with D possibly TRBD1 on 6 matching bases. The V gene lost 8 bases and the J gene lost 1 base, with 17 bases spanning the gap. The CDR3 has 15 residues. DNA of the CDR3: TGTGCCAGCCAGGTTGGGGTAGGGGGCCAAGAGACCCAGTACTTC. Amino acids: CASQVGVGGQETQYF.

This clonotype was seen ten or more times. V usage is TRBV5-5 and J usage is TRBJ2-3; TRBD2 agrees at 9 bases. The CDR3 consists of 16 residues. Per germline, CDR1 SGHKS and CDR2 YYEKEE (reference sequence). V lost 7 bases and J lost 3; bases outside the gene matches: 12. DNA for the CDR3: TGTGCCAGCTCTAGCGGGGACCTCCTAAAGACAGATACGCAGTATTTT. Translation gives CASSSGDLLKTDTQYF. Based on the CDR3 plus reference TRBV5-5 and TRBJ2-3, the full variable domain is DAGVTQSPTHLIKTRGQQVTLRCSPISGHKSVSWYQQVLGQGPQFIFQYYEKEERGRGNFPDRFSARQFPNYSSELNVNALLLGDSALYLCASSSGDLLKTDTQYFGPGTRLTVL.

This clonotype was seen repeatedly, ten times or more. This chain joins TRBV25-1 and TRBJ2-5; a weak D match, TRBD1 (5 bases). Germline V gene lookup returns CDR1 MGHDK and CDR2 SYGVNS. The CDR3 length is 13 residues. Between the trimmed V and J ends, which lost 6 bases and 2 bases, there was a span of 10 bases. The CDR3 region is CASSHRLQETQYF. CDR3 coding DNA: TGTGCCAGCAGCCACAGGCTTCAAGAGACCCAGTACTTC.

This clonotype turned up a few times. This chain connects TRBV9 to TRBJ2-1, with D possibly being TRBD1 (5 bases). This CDR3 is 15 amino acids long. Trimming stripped 0 bases from V and 1 base from J, with 8 bases between. Germline V CDR1 and CDR2: SGDLS, YYNGEE. CDR3 in DNA: TGTGCCAGCAGCGTAGAGGGGCTATCCTACAATGAGCAGTTCTTC. The encoded protein is CASSVEGLSYNEQFF.

As for this clonotype: Sequence at one end of the junction differs from germline and may be a read error. This chain uses TRBV3-1 with TRBJ2-7, with no clear D. The CDR3 is 14 amino acids. CDR1 and CDR2 (germline): LGHDT, YNNKEL (reference sequence). For the CDR3, the DNA is TGTGCCAGCCGCCAAGTACCCGGCTCCTACGCGCAGTACTTC. The encoded protein is CASRQVPGSYAQYF.

This clonotype has only a few counts. The V call is TRBV10-1, the J call TRBJ2-1; D not certain. This CDR3 has 15 amino acids. Trimming removed 5 bases at V and 1 base at J, with 12 bases between. Germline V lookup: CDR1 WNHNN, CDR2 SYGVQD (reference sequence). The CDR3 spells CASSTFGVSYNEQFF. Here the CDR3 DNA reads TGCGCCAGCAGTACTTTTGGGGTTTCCTACAATGAGCAGTTCTTC.

A few counts support this clonotype. In this CDR3 the conserved last residue, phenylalanine or tryptophan, is missing, so a read error is likely. The rearrangement joins TRBV4-1 to TRBJ1-1; D is ambiguous. V dropped 0 bases and J dropped 5 bases, with 7 bases sitting between them. This CDR3 is 13 amino acids long. Germline V gene data show CDR1 as MGHRA and CDR2 as YSYEKL. CDR3 coding DNA: TGCGCCAGCAGCCAAGAAGGGTTGACTGAAGCTTTCTTG. This encodes CASSQEGLTEAFL.

Regarding this clonotype: This may arise from a read error, as a much more abundant clone is one base away. The chain couples TRBV7-8 to TRBJ2-1; D uncertain. CDR1 SGHVS and CDR2 FQNEAQ come from the germline V gene. This CDR3 region has 11 residues. V was pared by 4 bases and J by 12 bases, with 10 bases between. This CDR3 reads CASSSPHGQFF. DNA for the CDR3: TGTGCCAGCAGCTCCCCCCATGGGCAGTTCTTC.

As to this clonotype: A read error may be the cause here, since a much bigger clone is one base away. The chain is built from TRBV11-2 and TRBJ2-7; 8 bases fit TRBD2. The CDR3 is made up of 17 amino acids. CDR1 and CDR2 (germline): SGHAT, FQNNGV. The CDR3 coding sequence is TGTGCCGGCAGCCCTAGCGGGTGGCTAGCGGGTGCTCTAGAGCAGTACTTC. Translating gives CAGSPSGWLAGALEQYF. The entire variable domain, with the rest obtained from reference TRBV11-2 and TRBJ2-7, is as follows: EAGVAQSPRYKIIEKRQSVAFWCNPISGHATLYWYQQILGQGPKLLIQFQNNGVVDDSQLPKDRFSAERLKGVDSTLKIQPAKLEDSAVYLCAGSPSGWLAGALEQYFGPGTRLTVT.

V gene TRBV15 combines with J gene TRBJ2-7; TRBD1 matches 7 bases. The CDR3 is 15 residues long. V gave up 0 bases and J gave up 4 bases; unmatched junction bases: 6. Germline V gene lookup returns CDR1 LNHNV and CDR2 YYDKDF (reference sequence). CDR3 in amino acids: CATSRDPRDSYEQYF. The CDR3 DNA sequence: TGTGCCACCAGCAGAGATCCTCGGGACAGTTACGAGCAGTACTTC. Full variable domain (missing parts from reference TRBV15 and TRBJ2-7): DAMVIQNPRYQVTQFGKPVTLSCSQTLNHNVMYWYQQKSSQAPKLLFHYYDKDFNNEADTPDNFQSRRPNTSFCFLDIRSPGLGDTAMYLCATSRDPRDSYEQYFGPGTRLTVT.

This clonotype occurred a few times. Mismatch with germline at one junction end may stem from a read error. The chain combines TRBV7-7 with TRBJ2-5, with D tentatively TRBD2 (5 bases). The CDR3 length is 14 residues. Germline CDR1 is SSHAT and CDR2 is FNYEAQ (reference sequence). The CDR3 loop is CASSFGPGQETQYF. The CDR3 DNA is TGTGCTAGCAGCTTTGGGCCGGGGCAAGAGACCCAGTACTTC.

A few counts support this clonotype. Since a much larger clone is just one base distant, this may be a read error. Here the CDR3 omits its conserved ending phenylalanine or tryptophan, so a read error is the likely source. The chain links TRBV7-9 to TRBJ1-1, with D unresolved. CDR1 and CDR2 from the germline V gene are SEHNR and FQNEAQ (reference sequence). The V end was cut by 9 bases, the J end by 4 bases, with 15 bases between. This CDR3 comprises 13 residues. CDR3: CASQPTLGTEAFL. CDR3 DNA sequence: TGTGCCAGTCAACCGACCCTGGGCACTGAAGCTTTCTTA.

This clonotype has at least ten counts. The J gene is TRBJ2-7, the V gene TRBV30, with a tentative D call TRBD2 (6 bases). The CDR3 totals 12 residues. The V gene lost 2 bases and the J gene lost 4 bases, with 9 bases spanning the gap. Germline CDR1 is GTSNPN and CDR2 is SVGIG (reference sequence). CDR3 residues: CAWSTGGYEQYF. CDR3 nucleotides: TGTGCCTGGAGTACCGGGGGATACGAGCAGTACTTC.

This clonotype was found many times. The chain employs TRBV5-6 and TRBJ1-1; a possible D gene is TRBD1 (5 bases). V was pared by 6 bases and J by 5 bases, with 14 bases between. Germline CDR1 is SGHDT and CDR2 is YYEEEE. The CDR3 is 13 amino acids. The chain's CDR3 is CASTLGGVTEAFF. DNA of the CDR3: TGTGCCAGCACCCTGGGAGGGGTTACTGAAGCTTTCTTT.

This clonotype was observed a few times. The J gene is TRBJ1-6, the V gene TRBV12-3 or TRBV12-4, with no clear D. This CDR3 is built from 16 residues. V was clipped by 1 base and J by 7 bases, with 14 bases between them. The CDR3 region has the DNA TGTGCCAGCAGTTTAGGTCAGCCGAGCCGGAATTCACCCCTCCACTTT. This encodes CASSLGQPSRNSPLHF.

V is TRBV18 and J is TRBJ1-4, with D possibly being TRBD1 (5 bases). Per the germline V gene, CDR1 is KGHSH and CDR2 is LQKENI. Between the trimmed V and J ends, which lost 0 bases and 5 bases, there was a span of 16 bases. This CDR3 region has 17 residues. The chain's CDR3 is CASSPPPGHFLNEKLFF. The CDR3 region has the DNA TGTGCCAGCTCACCACCCCCCGGACATTTTTTAAATGAAAAACTGTTTTTT.

This clonotype was seen ten or more times. The chain links TRBV20-1 to TRBJ2-5; D is possibly TRBD1 (6 bases). Germline CDR1 DFQATT, CDR2 SNEGSKA (reference sequence). This CDR3 has 16 residues. With 6 bases removed from V and 1 base from J, the gap between germline ends came to 21 bases. For the CDR3, the DNA is TGCAGTGCCAGTAATTCTCCAGACAGGTTCCAAGAGACCCAGTACTTC. Translating gives CSASNSPDRFQETQYF.

This clonotype came up a few times. The V and J genes are TRBV9 and TRBJ2-3; 15 bases align to TRBD2. Losses at the gene ends were 5 bases for V and 3 bases for J; bases not matched to a gene: 4. This CDR3 spans 16 amino acids. The germline V gene encodes CDR1 SGDLS and CDR2 YYNGEE. This CDR3 reads CASSGLAGGQTDTQYF. CDR3 coding DNA: TGTGCCAGCAGTGGACTAGCGGGAGGGCAGACAGATACGCAGTATTTT. The whole variable domain, filled in from reference TRBV9 and TRBJ2-3, reads DSGVTQTPKHLITATGQRVTLRCSPRSGDLSVYWYQQSLDQGLQFLIQYYNGEERAKGNILERFSAQQFPDLHSELNLSSLELGDSALYFCASSGLAGGQTDTQYFGPGTRLTVL.

As for this clonotype: A much larger clonotype is one base distant, so this may be a read error. The gene calls are TRBV4-3 and TRBJ1-4; D unclear. The CDR3 length is 15 residues. CDR1 and CDR2 from the germline V gene are LGHNA and YSLEER. V lost 0 bases and J 10 bases, leaving 15 bases between the germline ends. CDR3 nucleotide sequence: TGCGCCAGCAGCCAAGATTCATCAAGGCAAGGAAAACTGTTTTTT. This gives the protein CASSQDSSRQGKLFF.

This clonotype was recorded many times. The J gene is TRBJ2-3, the V gene TRBV11-2; D assignment may be TRBD1 or TRBD2 (5 bases each). V shed 3 bases and J shed 4 bases, with 17 bases lying between them. The CDR3 consists of 16 residues. CDR1 SGHAT and CDR2 FQNNGV come from the germline V gene. The CDR3 DNA reads TGTGCCAGCAGCTTCACCGGGACCTACCTTTCAGATACGCAGTATTTT. Protein product: CASSFTGTYLSDTQYF. The full variable domain, completed using reference TRBV11-2 and TRBJ2-3, is EAGVAQSPRYKIIEKRQSVAFWCNPISGHATLYWYQQILGQGPKLLIQFQNNGVVDDSQLPKDRFSAERLKGVDSTLKIQPAKLEDSAVYLCASSFTGTYLSDTQYFGPGTRLTVL.

This clonotype was detected a few times. The genes are TRBV9 and TRBJ2-5; D might be TRBD1 (6 bases). V was cut by 3 bases and J by 1 base, with 13 bases left in between. Germline CDR1 SGDLS, CDR2 YYNGEE. This CDR3 region has 15 residues. CDR3 sequence: CASSAQQGVQETQYF. The DNA of the CDR3 is TGTGCCAGCAGCGCCCAACAGGGAGTCCAAGAGACCCAGTACTTC. Using reference TRBV9 and TRBJ2-5 for the parts outside the CDR3, the full variable domain is DSGVTQTPKHLITATGQRVTLRCSPRSGDLSVYWYQQSLDQGLQFLIQYYNGEERAKGNILERFSAQQFPDLHSELNLSSLELGDSALYFCASSAQQGVQETQYFGPGTRLLVL.

The rearrangement uses TRBV7-9 and TRBJ2-7, with TRBD2 identical over 7 bases. CDR3 size: 14 residues. V trimming: 3 bases; J trimming: 3 bases; junction bases outside the gene matches: 5. In germline, CDR1 is SEHNR, CDR2 FQNEAQ (reference sequence). Here the CDR3 DNA reads TGTGCCAGCAGCTTCCCAGCGGGATGCTACGAGCAGTACTTC. Its protein product is CASSFPAGCYEQYF.

This clonotype was seen a single time. This may be a read error, as it is one base from a much larger clone. The chain joins TRBV4-1 to TRBJ2-7; D gene unclear. Germline CDR1 MGHRA, CDR2 YSYEKL. The CDR3 runs 14 residues. The CDR3 reads CASSQGTASYEQNF. CDR3 DNA: TGCGCCAGCAGCCAAGGTACGGCGTCCTACGAGCAGAACTTC.

This clonotype was counted a few times. Possible read error: a much larger clone is one base away. The chain uses TRBV27 and TRBJ2-3, with D unclear. Germline assignment: CDR1 MNHEY and CDR2 SMNVEV (reference sequence). The length of the CDR3 is 14 residues. Between the trimmed V and J ends, which lost 3 bases and 1 base, there was a span of 8 bases. DNA of the CDR3: TGTGCCAGCAGTTTTTTCCCTGGCACAGATACGCAGTATTTT. Residues: CASSFFPGTDTQYF.

V and J are TRBV2 and TRBJ2-1; weak D call: TRBD1 (5 bases). The V and J ends lost 6 bases and 12 bases respectively, with 15 bases between them. Germline V CDR1 and CDR2: SNHLY, FYNNEI. CDR3 length: 12 residues. The CDR3 is CASRTGGQGQFF. The CDR3 DNA reads TGTGCCAGCAGGACCGGTGGGCAGGGGCAGTTCTTC.

The chain combines TRBV11-3 with TRBJ2-5; D call uncertain. CDR1 SGHNT and CDR2 YENEEA come from the germline V gene. The CDR3 runs to 12 residues. Trimming stripped 2 bases from V and 9 bases from J, with 10 bases between. CDR3 nucleotides: TGTGCCAGCAGCTTACGGCTTTTCTCCCAGTACTTC. Its translation: CASSLRLFSQYF. Complete variable domain (other parts from reference TRBV11-3 and TRBJ2-5): EAGVVQSPRYKIIEKKQPVAFWCNPISGHNTLYWYLQNLGQGPELLIRYENEEAVDDSQLPKDRFSAERLKGVDSTLKIQPAELGDSAVYLCASSLRLFSQYFGPGTRLLVL.

Regarding this clonotype: A much bigger clone sits one base away, suggesting this may be a read error. The V call is TRBV20-1, the J call TRBJ1-5, with D possibly being TRBD1 (6 bases). The CDR3 extends over 16 amino acids. In germline, CDR1 is DFQATT, CDR2 SNEGSKA (reference sequence). V was clipped by 1 base and J by 5 bases, with 18 bases between them. The DNA of the CDR3 is TGCAGTGCTAGAGTTATTTCCGGGACAAATTATCAGCCCCAGCATTTT. This codes for CSARVISGTNYQPQHF.